This T cell receptor (beta chain) was sequenced in a study of blood T cell repertoires in COVID-19. Overall study: Samples representing acute and convalescent COVID-19 were sourced from the United States, Italy and Spain. The analysed material was cDNA or gDNA that came from T cells, B-cell-depleted T cells, or PBMCs.

The CDR3 consists of 15 residues. In the original workflow: Amplified reference gene primers provided the basis for estimating nucleated cell counts. Profiling relied on immunoSEQ multiplex PCR, and the TCRdb table lists in-frame clones only, not all of them. V, J and clone size derive from that table, while D and trimming were established from the DNA sequence. Among 25,000 to 35,000 clones listed, roughly 84% were seen once. Source material: peripheral blood. The sequence was collected from a man aged 70 or older with active COVID-19. The chain couples TRBV21-1 to TRBJ2-7; the table's D call TRBD2 went unverified against the DNA. TRBV21-1 corresponds to a pseudogene. CDR3 in amino acids: CASSKGLAESYEQYF. For the CDR3, the DNA is TGTGCCAGCAGCAAAGGTCTAGCGGAGTCCTACGAGCAGTACTTC.